The 7 T cell receptor beta chains presented below share a single source sample, sequenced in a study of CD8 T cells in Susac syndrome. RNA in amounts of 0.5 to 1 ug was reverse transcribed with random hexamers. TCRdb re-derived calls from the immunoSEQ multiplex PCR reads in MiXCR, one entry per CDR3 protein. The sample records 150,000 to 200,000 distinct CDR3 sequences, under 95% being singletons. Sequencing was carried out using CD4+ T cells from PBMCs. The origin of the receptors is a human donor with multiple sclerosis.

The rearrangement links TRBV19 to TRBJ1-6; a possible D gene is TRBD1 (5 bases). CDR3 length equals 16 residues. Trimming shortened V by 7 bases and J by 9 bases, and 22 bases separated the two germline ends. CDR1 and CDR2 from the germline V gene are LNHDA and SQIVND (reference sequence). CDR3 in amino acids: CASTRSDLGVGSPLHF. In DNA form, the CDR3 reads TGTGCCAGTACCCGATCCGACTTGGGGGTCGGTTCACCCCTCCACTTT.

The CDR3: CSAPLDVSQETQYF. The CDR3 region has the DNA TGCAGTGCCCCCCTAGACGTCAGCCAAGAGACCCAGTACTTC. V usage is TRBV20-1 and J usage is TRBJ2-5; D gene unclear. Trimming pared 6 bases from V and 1 base from J, leaving 15 bases between. This CDR3 comprises 14 residues. From germline, CDR1 is DFQATT and CDR2 SNEGSKA (reference sequence).

The V gene is TRBV13, the J gene TRBJ2-7; 7 positions match TRBD1. The CDR3 spans 14 residues. Germline-derived CDR1 and CDR2 are PRHDT and FYEKMQ (reference sequence). Losses at the gene ends were 5 bases for V and 2 bases for J; bases not matched to a gene: 6. The CDR3 spells CASSNRGTTYEQYF. The CDR3 nucleotides are TGTGCCAGCAGCAACAGGGGTACAACCTACGAGCAGTACTTC.

The chain uses TRBV29-1 and TRBJ1-1, with D unresolved. Deletions cut 6 bases from V and 1 base from J, with 12 bases between. Germline assignment: CDR1 SQVTM and CDR2 ANQGSEA. This CDR3 has 13 amino acids. CDR3 nucleotides: TGCAGCGTCGGGGTGGGTCAGAACACTGAAGCTTTCTTT. This sequence encodes CSVGVGQNTEAFF.

The rearrangement joins TRBV28 to TRBJ2-5, with D tentatively TRBD2 (6 bases). The CDR3 length is 15 residues. The V end lost 2 bases, the J end lost 5 bases, and 15 bases lay between the germline ends. Germline CDR1 is MDHEN and CDR2 is SYDVKM. The CDR3: CASSLGGAIRETQYF. The CDR3 nucleotides read TGTGCCAGCAGTTTAGGAGGGGCTATCAGGGAGACCCAGTACTTC.

The rearrangement links TRBV7-9 to TRBJ2-6, with 7 nucleotides matching TRBD1. V was pared by 1 base and J by 0 bases, with 9 bases of the junction left unmatched. Looked up from germline, CDR1 is SEHNR and CDR2 is FQNEAQ (reference sequence). The CDR3 is 19 residues long. The CDR3 DNA is TGTGCCAGCAGCTTAGGGGGTATGGGACAGAACTCTGGGGCCAACGTCCTGACTTTC. Translating it yields CASSLGGMGQNSGANVLTF.

The chain joins TRBV3-1 to TRBJ2-1, with 14 bases fitting TRBD2. Trimming at V came to 3 bases and at J to 3 bases, leaving 4 bases not matched to a gene. The germline CDR1 and CDR2 sequences are LGHDT and YNNKEL (reference sequence). The CDR3 runs 17 residues. CDR3 sequence (DNA): TGTGCCAGCAGCCAGGTAGGGACTAGCGGGAGCTACAATGAGCAGTTCTTC. It translates to CASSQVGTSGSYNEQFF.